This TCR beta chain was documented in a study of blood T cell repertoires in COVID-19. As handled by the study authors: Amplification of reference gene primers was used by the study to estimate nucleated cell counts. Data came from immunoSEQ multiplex PCR; TCRdb stores just in-frame clones and leaves some out. D and trimming were read from the DNA, whereas the V and J calls and clone size are those reported in that table. The data contain about 74,000 clones, 85% of them seen just once; the ten biggest clones take up approximately 23%. Trimming took 5 bases from V and 4 from J; bases not matched to a gene: 9. There are 17 residues in the CDR3. Per germline, CDR1 SNHLY and CDR2 FYNNEI.

The chain recombines TRBV2 with TRBJ2-1; TRBD2 matches at 12 bases. The source is a man in his fifties with acute or convalescent COVID-19. The sequencing sample was made of peripheral blood. The CDR3 sequence: CASSFPTSGGPYNEQFF. The CDR3 DNA reads as TGTGCCAGCAGTTTCCCGACTAGCGGGGGCCCATACAATGAGCAGTTCTTC.